This TCR beta chain is from a study of T-cell reconstitution after alpha-beta-depleted transplantation in children. Notes on the study in general: Expanded clones from the graft, numbering several hundred, reportedly supplied alpha-beta T cells about two months after transplant. Hyperexpanded clones declined; after one year, newly produced T cells mostly supplied diversity. Surviving thymic progenitors and recipient T cells were the source of high TCRbeta diversity at day 60 in some patients.

This clonotype was recorded at least ten times. As yet, its antigen is unknown. Construction of the TCRbeta library involved unique molecular identifiers. One entry per CDR3 protein results from TCRdb running MiXCR on the PCR reads. The sample carries a few hundred thousand distinct CDR3 sequences, 10% to 15% recorded once. The CDR3 extends over 15 amino acids. Germline V gene lookup returns CDR1 SGHVS and CDR2 FQNEAQ. Between the trimmed V and J ends, which lost 7 bases and 0 bases, there was a span of 16 bases. The source of this sequence is a male patient under 18 who had a stem cell transplant for acute myeloid leukemia, so the T cells may come from the graft donor. The sample was PBMCs, mostly from graft donor cells, taken 360 days after TCRalphabeta/CD19-depleted stem cell transplant. V gene TRBV7-8 combines with J gene TRBJ2-7; D is possibly TRBD1 or TRBD2 (5 bases each). DNA for the CDR3: TGTGCCAGCAACATGGGACCGCTACCCTCCTACGAGCAGTACTTC. Translation: CASNMGPLPSYEQYF. Complete variable domain (other parts from reference TRBV7-8 and TRBJ2-7): GAGVSQSPRYKVAKRGQDVALRCDPISGHVSLFWYQQALGQGPEFLTYFQNEAQLDKSGLPSDRFFAERPEGSVSTLKIQRTQQEDSAVYLCASNMGPLPSYEQYFGPGTRLTVT.